This TCR beta chain was recovered during a study of blood T cell repertoires in COVID-19 (dated by TCRdb to about 2020). General notes on the study: Collaborator samples came from the United States, Italy and Spain and covered acute and convalescent phases of COVID-19. Samples came from the ongoing ImmuneRACE study (first 160 participants) plus 1,254 subjects from 6 global collaborators. The dataset comprised deeply sampled blood TCRbeta repertoires from subjects exposed to, actively infected with, or recovered from COVID-19. Nearly every sample came with metadata listing a de-identified subject ID, COVID-19 status, age in years and sex. The prospective study material was composed of cDNA or gDNA derived from T cells, B-cell-depleted T cells, or PBMCs. The repertoires were released in a freely available public database meant as a resource for research on the immune response to SARS-CoV-2. Where available, HLA class I and class II types were obtained from metadata supplied by the sample provider rather than from assay-based typing.

Overall results and qualifications from the work: The quantity of clinical and demographic metadata differed by source and by participant and was supplied without curation.

In the prospective study, participants were 18 to 89 years old, resided in about two dozen geographic areas of the United States, and were enrolled through a virtual design. Cohort assignment in the prospective study relied on participant-reported clinical history from a screening survey and a study questionnaire. Recovered participants in ImmuneRACE Cohort 3 were defined by two consecutive negative NP/OP PCR tests, clearance by a healthcare professional, or resolution of symptoms. Each participant in the prospective study had whole blood, serum and a nasopharyngeal or oropharyngeal swab collected by mobile phlebotomists. Prospective study participants could optionally give additional blood draws and questionnaires over an approximately two-month period. Blood samples from the prospective study were shipped frozen or at room temperature prior to DNA extraction. Trimming removed 0 bases from V and 12 bases from J, leaving 14 bases between the germline ends. The CDR3 runs 13 residues from the cysteine to the phenylalanine. Only the CDR3 DNA stays, 39 bases, in frame from base 1. As encoded in the germline V gene (reference sequence), CDR1 is GTSNPN while CDR2 is SVGIG.

TCRbeta CDR3 regions were amplified from genomic DNA using the immunoSEQ Assay, a bias-controlled multiplex PCR. Turning to the authors' computational methods: The number of nucleated cells in each sample was estimated from the amplification of reference gene primers within the assay. To quantify the absolute abundance of each unique TCRbeta CDR3 rearrangement, sequence reads were collapsed and filtered. For each sample, productive Simpson clonality was calculated by taking the square root of Simpson's diversity index across productive rearrangements. TCRdb carries this immuneACCESS record with in-frame sequences only. Its versions omit some clonotypes, under half of them owing to an unresolved V gene in the studies checked, with the rest unexplained. V, J and clone size were drawn from that table, and D and trimming were deduced from the DNA. Recorded for this sample are a few hundred thousand clones; approximately 90% of them occurred a single time. Less than 6% of the sample rests with the top ten.

Turning to this clone: Its antigen is currently not known. Base qualities are missing; no much larger clone stands one base away.

This clonotype originated in a woman in her thirties who had recovered from COVID-19. This sequence uses TRBV30 and TRBJ1-4, with no confidently assigned D gene. The material sequenced was PBMCs or T cells enriched from blood (not recorded which). This receptor has the CDR3 CAWSVTPVGELFF. The nucleotides read TGTGCCTGGAGTGTGACCCCAGTGGGCGAACTGTTTTTT.